In its sample, the clone carrying this T cell receptor beta chain was seen a few times. The record originates from a study of T cells in Graves' hyperthyroidism and ophthalmopathy. The V end lost 0 bases, the J end lost 3 bases, and 12 bases lay between the germline ends. In germline, CDR1 is SQVTM, CDR2 ANQGSEA. The CDR3 runs to 15 residues. Amplification of TCR beta CDR3 regions was performed using RNA transcripts as template. A first-round RT-PCR of the TCR CDR3 used the HTBI primer set. From the multiplex PCR reads, TCRdb called clonotypes with MiXCR, one entry per CDR3 protein. The repertoire holds some 350,000 distinct CDR3 sequences, roughly 15% seen once, with approximately 19% in the top ten.

The sequenced sample was blood. The gene calls are TRBV29-1 and TRBJ2-1; D is perhaps TRBD1 (6 bases). This clonotype originated in a woman aged 55-69 years with Graves' ophthalmopathy. For the CDR3, the DNA is TGCAGCGTTGAAGATGACAGGACCATCTACAATGAGCAGTTCTTC. It codes for CSVEDDRTIYNEQFF.